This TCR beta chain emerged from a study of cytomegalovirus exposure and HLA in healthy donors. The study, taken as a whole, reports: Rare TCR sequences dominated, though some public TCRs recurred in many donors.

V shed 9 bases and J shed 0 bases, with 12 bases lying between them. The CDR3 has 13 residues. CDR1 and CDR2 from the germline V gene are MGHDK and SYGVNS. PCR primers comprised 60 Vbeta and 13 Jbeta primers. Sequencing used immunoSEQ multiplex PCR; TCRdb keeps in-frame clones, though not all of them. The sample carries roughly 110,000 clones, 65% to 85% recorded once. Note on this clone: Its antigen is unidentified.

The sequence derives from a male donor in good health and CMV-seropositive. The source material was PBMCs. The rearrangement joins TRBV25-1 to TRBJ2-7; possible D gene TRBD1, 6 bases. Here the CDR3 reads CASAGQLSYEQYF. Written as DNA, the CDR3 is TGTGCCAGTGCCGGACAGCTCTCCTACGAGCAGTACTTC.